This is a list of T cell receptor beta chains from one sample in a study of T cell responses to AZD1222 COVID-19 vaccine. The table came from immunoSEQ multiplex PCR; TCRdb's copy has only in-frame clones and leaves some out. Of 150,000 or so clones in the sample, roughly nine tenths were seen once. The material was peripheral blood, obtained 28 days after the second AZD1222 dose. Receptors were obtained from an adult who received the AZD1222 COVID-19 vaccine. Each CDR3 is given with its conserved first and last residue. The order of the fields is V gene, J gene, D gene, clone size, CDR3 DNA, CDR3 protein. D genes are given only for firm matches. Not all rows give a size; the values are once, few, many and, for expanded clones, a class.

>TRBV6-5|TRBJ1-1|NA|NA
TGTGCCAGCAGTTACTATGAGAACACTGAAGCTTTCTTT
CASSYYENTEAFF
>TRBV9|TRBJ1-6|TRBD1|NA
TGTGCCAGCAGCCCCGGGACAGCCACTAATTCACCCCTCCACTTT
CASSPGTATNSPLHF
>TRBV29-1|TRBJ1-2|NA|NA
TGCAGCGCCCGAATTAGTACGATCGACTATGGCTACACCTTC
CSARISTIDYGYTF
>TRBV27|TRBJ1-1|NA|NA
TGTGCCAGCAGGCCGGGGTGGAGTACTGAAGCTTTCTTT
CASRPGWSTEAFF
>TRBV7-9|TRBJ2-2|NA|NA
TGTGCCAATAACCACTTGGGAACCGGGGAGCTGTTTTTT
CANNHLGTGELFF
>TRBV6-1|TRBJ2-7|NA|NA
TGTGCCAGCAGTGAAAGAGCGCGTAGCGGGCAGTACTTC
CASSERARSGQYF
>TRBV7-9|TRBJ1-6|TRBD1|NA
TGTGCCAGCAGCGAGGGACAGGGAGAATCACCCCTCCACTTT
CASSEGQGESPLHF
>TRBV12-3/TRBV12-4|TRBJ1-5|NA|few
TGTGCCAGCAGTCTAGCGTATCAGCCCCAGCATTTT
CASSLAYQPQHF
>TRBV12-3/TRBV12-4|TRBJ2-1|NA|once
TGTGCCAGCAGTTTAGGGGGGTACAATGAGCAGTTCTTC
CASSLGGYNEQFF
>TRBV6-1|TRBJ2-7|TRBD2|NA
TGTGCCAGCAGTGAGAACGCGGGAGGTTCCGGCTACGAGCAGTACTTC
CASSENAGGSGYEQYF
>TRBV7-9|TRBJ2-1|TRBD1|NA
TGTGCCAGCAACCGAGGGGGCAGAATCAATGAGCAGTTCTTC
CASNRGGRINEQFF
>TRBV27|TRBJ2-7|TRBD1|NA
TGTGCCAGCAGTTCTACAGGGGTCCCCATTTCCTACGAGCAGTACTTC
CASSSTGVPISYEQYF
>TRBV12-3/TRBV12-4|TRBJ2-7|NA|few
TGTGCCAGCAGTTTGCGGGTCTACGAGCAGTACTTC
CASSLRVYEQYF